The following is a T cell receptor beta chain sequence with its context. The entry originates in a study of blood T cell repertoires in COVID-19. Study details: Collection of acute and convalescent COVID-19 samples took place in the United States, Italy and Spain. PBMCs, B-cell-depleted T cells, or T cells provided the cDNA or gDNA that made up the material.

Germline CDR1 is SGHNT and CDR2 is YENEEA. There are 19 residues in the CDR3. The J segment lost 6 bases and the V segment lost 2 bases, leaving 16 bases of the junction unmatched. Profiling relied on immunoSEQ multiplex PCR, and the TCRdb table lists in-frame clones only, not all of them. The table has about 340,000 clones, about 86% seen once. The Seattle patients, enrolled during active infection, were followed longitudinally. The chain combines TRBV11-3 with TRBJ2-3; 11 bases line up with TRBD2. Sequenced sample: peripheral blood. The source is a woman aged 60 to 75 with COVID-19, enrolled during active disease. The CDR3 DNA reads TGTGCCAGCAGCTTATCTTTACTAGCGGGGGCAAGGTTGATGGATACGCAGTATTTT. Protein: CASSLSLLAGARLMDTQYF.